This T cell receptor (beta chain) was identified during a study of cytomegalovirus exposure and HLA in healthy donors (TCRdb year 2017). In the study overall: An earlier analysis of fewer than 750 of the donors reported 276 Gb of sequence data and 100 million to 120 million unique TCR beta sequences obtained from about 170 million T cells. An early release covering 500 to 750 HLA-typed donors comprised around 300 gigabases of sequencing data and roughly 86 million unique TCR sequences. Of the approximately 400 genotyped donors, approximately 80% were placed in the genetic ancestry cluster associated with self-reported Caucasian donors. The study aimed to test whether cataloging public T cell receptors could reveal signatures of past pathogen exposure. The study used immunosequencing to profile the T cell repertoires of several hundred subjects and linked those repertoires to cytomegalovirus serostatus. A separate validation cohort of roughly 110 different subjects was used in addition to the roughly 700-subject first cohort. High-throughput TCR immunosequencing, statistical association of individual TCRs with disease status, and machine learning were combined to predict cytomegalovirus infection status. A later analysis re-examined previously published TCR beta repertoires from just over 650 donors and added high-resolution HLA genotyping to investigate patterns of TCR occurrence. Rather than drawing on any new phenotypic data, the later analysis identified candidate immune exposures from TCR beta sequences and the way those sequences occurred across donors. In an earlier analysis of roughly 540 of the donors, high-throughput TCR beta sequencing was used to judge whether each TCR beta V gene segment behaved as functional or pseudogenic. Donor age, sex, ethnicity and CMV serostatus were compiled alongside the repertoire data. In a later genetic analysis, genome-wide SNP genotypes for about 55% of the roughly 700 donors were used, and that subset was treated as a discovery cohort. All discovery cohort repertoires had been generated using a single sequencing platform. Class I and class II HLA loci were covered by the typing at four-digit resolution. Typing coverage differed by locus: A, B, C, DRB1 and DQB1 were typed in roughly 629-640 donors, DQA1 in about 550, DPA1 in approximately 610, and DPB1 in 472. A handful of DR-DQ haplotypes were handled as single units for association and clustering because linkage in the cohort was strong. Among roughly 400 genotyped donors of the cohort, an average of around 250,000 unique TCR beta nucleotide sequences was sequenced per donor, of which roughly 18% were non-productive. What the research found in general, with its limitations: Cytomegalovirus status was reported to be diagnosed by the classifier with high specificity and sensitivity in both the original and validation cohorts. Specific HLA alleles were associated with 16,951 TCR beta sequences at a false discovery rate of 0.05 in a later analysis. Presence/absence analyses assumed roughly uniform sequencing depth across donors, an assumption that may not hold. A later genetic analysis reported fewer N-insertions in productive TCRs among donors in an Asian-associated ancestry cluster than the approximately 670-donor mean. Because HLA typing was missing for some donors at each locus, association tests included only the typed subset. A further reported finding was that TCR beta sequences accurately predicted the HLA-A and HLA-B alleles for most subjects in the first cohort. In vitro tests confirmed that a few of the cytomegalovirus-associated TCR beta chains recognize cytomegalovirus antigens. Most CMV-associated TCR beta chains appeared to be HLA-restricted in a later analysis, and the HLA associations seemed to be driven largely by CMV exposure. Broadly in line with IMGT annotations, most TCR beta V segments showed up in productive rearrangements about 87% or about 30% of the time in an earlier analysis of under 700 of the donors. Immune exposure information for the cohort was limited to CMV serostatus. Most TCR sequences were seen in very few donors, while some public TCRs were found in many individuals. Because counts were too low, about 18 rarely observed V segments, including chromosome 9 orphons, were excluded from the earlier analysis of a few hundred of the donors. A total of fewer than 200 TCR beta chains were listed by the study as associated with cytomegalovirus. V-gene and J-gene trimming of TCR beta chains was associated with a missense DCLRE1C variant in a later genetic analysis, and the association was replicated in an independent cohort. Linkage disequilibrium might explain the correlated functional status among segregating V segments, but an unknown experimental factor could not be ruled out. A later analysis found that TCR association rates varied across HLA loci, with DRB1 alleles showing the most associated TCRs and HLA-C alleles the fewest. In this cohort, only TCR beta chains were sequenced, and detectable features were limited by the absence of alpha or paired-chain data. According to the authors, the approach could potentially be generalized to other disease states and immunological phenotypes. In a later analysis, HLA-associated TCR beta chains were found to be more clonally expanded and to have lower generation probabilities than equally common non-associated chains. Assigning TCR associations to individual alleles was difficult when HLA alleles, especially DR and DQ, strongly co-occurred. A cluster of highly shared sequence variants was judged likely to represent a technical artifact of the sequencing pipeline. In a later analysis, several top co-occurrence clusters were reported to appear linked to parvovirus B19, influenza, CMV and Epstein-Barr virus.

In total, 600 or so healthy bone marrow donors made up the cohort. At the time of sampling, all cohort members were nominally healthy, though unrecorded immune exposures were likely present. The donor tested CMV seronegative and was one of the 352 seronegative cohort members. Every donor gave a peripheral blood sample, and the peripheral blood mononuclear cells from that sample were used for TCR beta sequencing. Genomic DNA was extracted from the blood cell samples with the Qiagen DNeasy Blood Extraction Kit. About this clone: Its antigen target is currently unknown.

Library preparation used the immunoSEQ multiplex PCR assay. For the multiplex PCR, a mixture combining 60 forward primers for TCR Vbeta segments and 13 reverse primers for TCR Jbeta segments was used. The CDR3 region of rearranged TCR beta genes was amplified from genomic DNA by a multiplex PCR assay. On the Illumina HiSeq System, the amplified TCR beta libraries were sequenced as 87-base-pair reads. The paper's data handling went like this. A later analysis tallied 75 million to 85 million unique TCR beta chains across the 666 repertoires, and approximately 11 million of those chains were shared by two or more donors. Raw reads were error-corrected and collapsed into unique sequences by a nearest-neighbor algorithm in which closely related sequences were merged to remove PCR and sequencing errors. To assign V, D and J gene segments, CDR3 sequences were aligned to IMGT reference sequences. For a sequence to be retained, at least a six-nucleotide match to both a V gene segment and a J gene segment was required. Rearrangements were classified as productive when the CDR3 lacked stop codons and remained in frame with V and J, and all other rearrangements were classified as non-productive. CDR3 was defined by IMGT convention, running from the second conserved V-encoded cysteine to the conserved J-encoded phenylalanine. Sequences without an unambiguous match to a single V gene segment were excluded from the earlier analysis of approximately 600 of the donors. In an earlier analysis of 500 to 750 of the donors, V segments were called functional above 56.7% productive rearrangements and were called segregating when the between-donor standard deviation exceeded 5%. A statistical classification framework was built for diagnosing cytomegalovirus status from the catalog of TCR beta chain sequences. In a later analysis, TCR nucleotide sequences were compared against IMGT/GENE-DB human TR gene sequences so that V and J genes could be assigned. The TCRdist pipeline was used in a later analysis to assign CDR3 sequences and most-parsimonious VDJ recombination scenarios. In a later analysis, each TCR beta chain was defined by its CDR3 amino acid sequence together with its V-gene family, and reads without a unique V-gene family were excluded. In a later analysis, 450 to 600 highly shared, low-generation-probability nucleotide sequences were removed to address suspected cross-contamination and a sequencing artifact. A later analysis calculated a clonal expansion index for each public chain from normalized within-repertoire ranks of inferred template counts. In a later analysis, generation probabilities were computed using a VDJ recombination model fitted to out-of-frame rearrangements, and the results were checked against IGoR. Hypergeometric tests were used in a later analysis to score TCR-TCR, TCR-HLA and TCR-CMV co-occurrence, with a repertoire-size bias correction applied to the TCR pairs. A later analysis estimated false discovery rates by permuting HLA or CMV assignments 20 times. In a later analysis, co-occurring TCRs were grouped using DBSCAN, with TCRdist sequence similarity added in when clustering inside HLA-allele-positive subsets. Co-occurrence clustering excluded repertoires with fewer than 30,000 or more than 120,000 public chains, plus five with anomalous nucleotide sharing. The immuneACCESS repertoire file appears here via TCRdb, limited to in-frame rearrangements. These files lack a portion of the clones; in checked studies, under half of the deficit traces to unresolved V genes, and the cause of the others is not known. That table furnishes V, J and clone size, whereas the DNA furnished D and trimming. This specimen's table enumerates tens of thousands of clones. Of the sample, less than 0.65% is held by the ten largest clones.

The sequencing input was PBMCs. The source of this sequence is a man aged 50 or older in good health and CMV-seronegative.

The nucleotide sequence reads TGTGCCTGGAGGCGGACAGGGGCTGTGGGCGAGCAGTACTTC. The encoded protein is CAWRRTGAVGEQYF. The rearrangement joined TRBV30 to TRBJ2-7, and 9 junction bases match TRBD1. Looking up the germline V gene (reference sequence) yields CDR1 GTSNPN and CDR2 SVGIG. From the cysteine up to the phenylalanine, the CDR3 has a length of 14 residues. Only the CDR3 portion is preserved as DNA: 42 bases, with reading frame beginning at the first base. V is cut back by 3 bases and J by 6 bases, with 9 bases in the junction unmatched.